These 23 T cell receptor beta chains were sequenced from one sample in a study of blood T cell repertoires in COVID-19. Clones were sequenced by immunoSEQ multiplex PCR, and TCRdb holds only the in-frame ones, with some missing. The table lists roughly 200,000 clones, roughly 78% of them singletons, with 2.8% in the top ten. Material: peripheral blood. Receptor source: a woman of 80 years or more with active or convalescent COVID-19.

The V gene is TRBV5-1, the J gene TRBJ2-3, with 10 bases matching TRBD1. Per the germline V gene, CDR1 is SGHRS and CDR2 is YFSETQ. The CDR3 covers 16 residues. Trimming took 2 bases from V and 6 from J; bases not matched to a gene: 9. DNA of the CDR3: TGCGCCAGCAGCTTAAAGACAGGGGGCTTTTTGGATACGCAGTATTTT. This codes for CASSLKTGGFLDTQYF.

The chain is built from TRBV3-1 (or the pseudogene TRBV3-2) and TRBJ1-6, with 7 bases fitting TRBD1. The J segment lost 9 bases and the V segment lost 2 bases, leaving 10 bases of the junction unmatched. The CDR3 is made up of 16 amino acids. CDR1 is LGHDT and CDR2 is YNNKEL in the germline V gene (reference sequence). In DNA form, the CDR3 reads TGTGCCAGCAGCCAATTAACAGGGGCAAGGGGTTCACCCCTCCACTTT. Its protein product is CASSQLTGARGSPLHF.

This chain joins TRBV9 and TRBJ2-1; 13 bases align to TRBD2. CDR1 and CDR2 (germline): SGDLS, YYNGEE. V lost 1 base to trimming and J lost 4 bases; unmatched junction nucleotides: 8. CDR3 size: 18 residues. The CDR3, as DNA: TGTGCCAGCAGCGTATCAACTAGCGGGGGGGCCGTATACAATGAGCAGTTCTTC. Translated, it gives CASSVSTSGGAVYNEQFF. Looking up the rest from reference TRBV9 and TRBJ2-1 gives the full variable domain: DSGVTQTPKHLITATGQRVTLRCSPRSGDLSVYWYQQSLDQGLQFLIQYYNGEERAKGNILERFSAQQFPDLHSELNLSSLELGDSALYFCASSVSTSGGAVYNEQFFGPGTRLTVL.

The chain recombines TRBV2 with TRBJ2-2; D is undetermined. The CDR3 extends over 13 amino acids. Germline-derived CDR1 and CDR2 are SNHLY and FYNNEI. Trimming removed 3 bases at V and 4 bases at J, with 6 bases between. Here the CDR3 DNA reads TGTGCCAGCAGTGACAGAAGCACCGGGGAGCTGTTTTTT. Translation gives CASSDRSTGELFF. The whole variable domain, remainder taken from reference TRBV2 and TRBJ2-2, is EPEVTQTPSHQVTQMGQEVILRCVPISNHLYFYWYRQILGQKVEFLVSFYNNEISEKSEIFDDQFSVERPDGSNFTLKIRSTKLEDSAMYFCASSDRSTGELFFGEGSRLTVL.

The V gene is TRBV2, the J gene TRBJ2-5, with 11 nucleotides matching TRBD2. V was pared by 8 bases and J by 2 bases, with 10 bases of the junction left unmatched. Germline values: CDR1 SNHLY, CDR2 FYNNEI. The CDR3 is 16 residues long. The CDR3 loop reads CASASTSGGRQETQYF. CDR3 DNA: TGTGCCAGCGCGTCTACTAGCGGGGGAAGACAAGAGACCCAGTACTTC.

The rearrangement joins TRBV4-3 to TRBJ1-2; D perhaps matches TRBD1 (6 bases). Germline V gene sequence: CDR1 LGHNA, CDR2 YSLEER. The CDR3 spans 16 residues. V lost 0 bases to trimming and J lost 4 bases, with 15 bases between them. The CDR3 loop reads CASSQDTGRVFYGYTF. DNA for the CDR3: TGCGCCAGCAGCCAAGATACAGGGAGGGTCTTCTATGGCTACACCTTC.

The V gene is TRBV4-1, the J gene TRBJ2-1; 7 positions match TRBD1. CDR1 and CDR2 from the germline V gene are MGHRA and YSYEKL. The CDR3 length is 15 residues. Trimming cost V 0 bases and J 9 bases; bases outside gene matches: 8. The CDR3 DNA sequence: TGCGCCAGCAGCCAAGATCCGCGACAGGGTAGTGAGCAGTTCTTC. Translation: CASSQDPRQGSEQFF.

The chain employs TRBV2 and TRBJ1-4; D is ambiguous. V lost 10 bases and J 6 bases, leaving 12 bases between the germline ends. The CDR3 runs 12 residues. From germline, CDR1 is SNHLY and CDR2 FYNNEI. DNA for the CDR3: TGTGCCACGCGGAGGGAGGATGAAAAACTGTTTTTT. Amino acids: CATRREDEKLFF.

This clone appeared once. V is TRBV18 and J is TRBJ1-4; tentative D call: TRBD1 (5 bases). CDR1 KGHSH and CDR2 LQKENI come from the germline V gene. The CDR3 consists of 16 residues. Trimming took 2 bases from V and 8 from J, leaving 18 bases between them. The DNA of the CDR3 is TGTGCCAGCTCACCAGGAGACGTGACTGGGGGGGAAAAACTGTTTTTT. Translating gives CASSPGDVTGGEKLFF.

The V gene is TRBV30, the J gene TRBJ1-4; a possible D gene is TRBD1 (5 bases). There are 13 residues in the CDR3. Germline V CDR1 and CDR2: GTSNPN, SVGIG (reference sequence). V dropped 6 bases and J dropped 7 bases, with 15 bases sitting between them. CDR3 in amino acids: CACTAGGGEKLFF. Here the CDR3 DNA reads TGTGCCTGTACGGCGGGGGGGGGTGAAAAACTGTTTTTT.

This chain uses TRBV10-3 with TRBJ2-1; perhaps TRBD2 as D (5 bases). The ends were cut back, 4 bases at V and 6 bases at J, with 16 bases in the middle. This CDR3 is built from 15 residues. Germline CDR1 is ENHRY and CDR2 is SYGVKD. The CDR3 nucleotides are TGTGCCATCAGTGGTTTATCCCTAGCCCCCAATGAGCAGTTCTTC. Amino acid sequence: CAISGLSLAPNEQFF.

The rearrangement uses TRBV24-1 and TRBJ1-2, with D possibly TRBD1 on 6 matching bases. The CDR3 has 14 amino acids. Per the germline V gene, CDR1 is KGHDR and CDR2 is SFDVKD. Deletions cut 5 bases from V and 1 base from J, with 10 bases between. CDR3 nucleotides: TGTGCCACCAGTGCCCGGACAGATAACTATGGCTACACCTTC. Protein: CATSARTDNYGYTF.

The rearrangement links TRBV5-6 to TRBJ2-1, with D perhaps TRBD1 (5 bases). Trimming pared 1 base from V and 7 bases from J, leaving 9 bases between. The CDR3 totals 13 residues. Per germline, CDR1 SGHDT and CDR2 YYEEEE. CDR3 region: CASSLTGRNEQFF. Written as DNA, the CDR3 is TGTGCCAGCAGCTTGACAGGAAGGAATGAGCAGTTCTTC. The full variable domain, its missing parts supplied by reference TRBV5-6 and TRBJ2-1, is DAGVTQSPTHLIKTRGQQVTLRCSPKSGHDTVSWYQQALGQGPQFIFQYYEEEERQRGNFPDRFSGHQFPNYSSELNVNALLLGDSALYLCASSLTGRNEQFFGPGTRLTVL.

V is TRBV27 and J is TRBJ2-1, with D tentatively TRBD2 (7 bases). CDR3 length equals 11 residues. Trimming took 6 bases from V and 10 from J, leaving 10 bases between them. In germline, CDR1 is MNHEY, CDR2 SMNVEV (reference sequence). The CDR3 loop reads CASSPGGEQFF. CDR3 DNA: TGTGCCAGCAGCCCGGGGGGCGAGCAGTTCTTC.

The CDR3 sequence: CSAASGADTQYF. As DNA, the CDR3 is TGCAGCGCTGCTTCGGGAGCAGATACGCAGTATTTT. The chain has TRBV29-1 and TRBJ2-3; a weak D match, TRBD2 (6 bases). The CDR3 extends over 12 amino acids. V gave up 7 bases and J gave up 4 bases, with 12 bases separating them. In germline, CDR1 is SQVTM, CDR2 ANQGSEA.

V gene TRBV6-5 combines with J gene TRBJ1-2, with D perhaps TRBD1 (5 bases). Germline CDR1 is MNHEY and CDR2 is SVGAGI. V dropped 5 bases and J dropped 5 bases, with 21 bases sitting between them. This CDR3 has 16 amino acids. The CDR3 nucleotides read TGTGCCAGCAGTAACTATCAGGGCTTGTCGCCTTATGGCTACACCTTC. Protein product: CASSNYQGLSPYGYTF.

The chain uses TRBV5-4 and TRBJ1-2; D perhaps matches TRBD1 (6 bases). This CDR3 is 14 amino acids long. V lost 2 bases and J lost 1, with 9 bases in between. Germline-derived CDR1 and CDR2 are SGHNT and YYREEE (reference sequence). The CDR3 coding sequence is TGTGCCAGCAGCTTACAACAGGGTAACTATGGCTACACCTTC. Protein: CASSLQQGNYGYTF.

The gene calls are TRBV15 and TRBJ2-6; D is possibly TRBD2 (7 bases). V was trimmed by 8 bases and J by 3 bases, leaving 20 bases between them. Germline V lookup: CDR1 LNHNV, CDR2 YYDKDF (reference sequence). The CDR3 sequence is 17 residues long. This CDR3 is CATRGRGAIFGANVLTF. In DNA, the CDR3 is TGTGCCACCCGAGGGAGGGGGGCGATTTTTGGGGCCAACGTCCTGACTTTC. Drawing the rest from reference TRBV15 and TRBJ2-6, the complete variable domain is DAMVIQNPRYQVTQFGKPVTLSCSQTLNHNVMYWYQQKSSQAPKLLFHYYDKDFNNEADTPDNFQSRRPNTSFCFLDIRSPGLGDTAMYLCATRGRGAIFGANVLTFGAGSRLTVL.

V gene TRBV21-1 combines with J gene TRBJ2-5; the D call in the table, TRBD1, was not verified against the DNA. TRBV21-1 is marked as a pseudogene. The CDR3 runs to 15 residues. This CDR3 reads CASRTRKGGRETQYF. In nucleotides, the CDR3 is TGTGCCAGCAGGACCCGTAAAGGGGGCAGGGAGACCCAGTACTTC.

The chain has TRBV6-2 or TRBV6-3 and TRBJ2-7; 7 bases align to TRBD1. The J segment lost 3 bases and the V segment lost 5 bases, leaving 1 base of the junction unmatched. CDR3 length: 12 residues. In germline, CDR1 is MNHEY, CDR2 SVGEGT. The CDR3 coding sequence is TGTGCCAGCAGTCGACAGGGCTACGAGCAGTACTTC. Amino acids: CASSRQGYEQYF.

This clone came up a few times. This rearrangement joins TRBV3-1 (or the pseudogene TRBV3-2) to TRBJ1-5; no clear D. The length of the CDR3 is 15 residues. Deletions cut 4 bases from V and 2 bases from J, with 12 bases between. Germline-derived CDR1 and CDR2 are LGHDT and YNNKEL (reference sequence). CDR3 protein: CASSRGGRRNQPQHF. CDR3 DNA: TGTGCCAGCAGCCGGGGAGGGAGGCGCAATCAGCCCCAGCATTTT.

The CDR3 sequence: CASSFPVPTYSNQPQHF. The CDR3 DNA reads as TGTGCCAGCAGTTTCCCTGTCCCCACCTATAGCAATCAGCCCCAGCATTTT. The chain has TRBV6-2 or TRBV6-3 and TRBJ1-5; D not certain. The CDR3 has 17 residues. Germline CDR1 reads MNHEY; CDR2 reads SVGEGT. V dropped 4 bases and J dropped 0 bases, with 16 bases sitting between them.

The chain employs TRBV28 and TRBJ2-7, with TRBD2 matching over 7 bases. The CDR3 contains 15 residues. The ends lost 6 bases at V and 3 bases at J; junction bases unmatched: 11. Germline values: CDR1 MDHEN, CDR2 SYDVKM. CDR3 loop: CASRPSGDLYYEQYF. The CDR3 coding sequence is TGTGCCAGCAGGCCGAGCGGGGACCTATACTACGAGCAGTACTTC.